These T cell receptor beta chains were read from a single sample in a study of blood T cell repertoires in COVID-19. Only in-frame clones appear in the TCRdb table, and some are missing; sequencing was by immunoSEQ multiplex PCR. Altogether roughly 150,000 clones are present, under 90% being singletons, with the ten largest covering about 1.9%. The sequencing input was peripheral blood. These receptors were taken from an elderly woman with acute or convalescent COVID-19. The CDR3 runs from the conserved cysteine through the conserved F or W. A D gene is named only where the DNA matches it firmly. Rows give clone size only sometimes, using once, few, many, or a class for an expanded clone.

D gene,J gene,clone size,V gene,CDR3 DNA,CDR3 protein
TRBD1,TRBJ2-5,NA,TRBV5-1,TGCGCCAGCAGCCACGGGGGGACAGGGACACAAGAGACCCAGTACTTC,CASSHGGTGTQETQYF
NA,TRBJ2-1,once,TRBV19,TGTGCCAGTAGTAAGGGAGGTGCCTCCTACAATGAGCAGTTCTTC,CASSKGGASYNEQFF
NA,TRBJ2-3,NA,TRBV24-1,TGTGCCACCAGTGCTGGTACAGGGAGCACAGATACGCAGTATTTT,CATSAGTGSTDTQYF
NA,TRBJ2-5,NA,TRBV4-1,TGCGCCAGCAGCCAAGATCTAGTCAGCCTACAAGAGACCCAGTACTTC,CASSQDLVSLQETQYF
TRBD1,TRBJ2-1,NA,TRBV11-3,TGTGCCAGCAGCTTAGCGACAGGGGATGGTGAGCAGTTCTTC,CASSLATGDGEQFF
TRBD2,TRBJ2-2,NA,TRBV10-2,TGCGCCAGTCGGACTAGCGGGACGAACACCGGGGAGCTGTTTTTT,CASRTSGTNTGELFF
TRBD2,TRBJ2-1,NA,TRBV5-1,TGCGCCAGCAAGGGCGGGGGGGCCAGCAATGAGCAGTTCTTC,CASKGGGASNEQFF
TRBD1,TRBJ2-3,NA,TRBV30,TGTGCCTCACGGGACAGGGGAACAGATACGCAGTATTTT,CASRDRGTDTQYF
TRBD1,TRBJ1-1,NA,TRBV11-3,TGTGCCAGCAGCTTAGGGACAGGAGCGAACACTGAAGCTTTCTTT,CASSLGTGANTEAFF
NA,TRBJ2-1,NA,TRBV11-3,TGTGCCAGCAGCTTAGATGCAGGCAGCTACAATGAGCAGTTCTTC,CASSLDAGSYNEQFF
NA,TRBJ1-6,few,TRBV29-1,TGCAGCGTTCGTTCGACAGACTATAATTCACCCCTCCACTTT,CSVRSTDYNSPLHF
NA,TRBJ2-1,NA,TRBV7-9,TGTGCCAGCAGCTTTGCGGGACAGTCACAGTTCTTC,CASSFAGQSQFF
NA,TRBJ2-5,NA,TRBV28,TGTGCCAGCAGTCAGTTAGAGACCCAGTACTTC,CASSQLETQYF
TRBD2,TRBJ2-1,NA,TRBV9,TGTGCCAGCAGCGTGCTAGCGGCGAGCTCCTACAATGAGCAGTTCTTC,CASSVLAASSYNEQFF
TRBD1,TRBJ1-3,NA,TRBV10-3,TGTGCCATCAGTGTGGGGACAGACTCTGGAAACACCATATATTTT,CAISVGTDSGNTIYF
TRBD1,TRBJ2-4,NA,TRBV28,TGTGCCAGCAGTTTACGCCTATTTGGGACAGGGGCTATTCAGTACTTC,CASSLRLFGTGAIQYF
NA,TRBJ1-3,NA,TRBV5-6,TGTGCCAGCAGCTTGGTGGGGCCAAACACCATATATTTT,CASSLVGPNTIYF
TRBD1,TRBJ1-2,NA,TRBV6-5,TGTGCCAGCAGCCTAGGACAGGCGCGTAACTATGGCTACACCTTC,CASSLGQARNYGYTF
TRBD1,TRBJ1-5,NA,TRBV19,TGTGCCAGCGGACAGGGCGACATTCAGCCCCAGCATTTT,CASGQGDIQPQHF
TRBD1,TRBJ2-3,NA,TRBV4-1,TGCGCCAGCAGCCTCCGGACAGGGTCCGATACGCAGTATTTT,CASSLRTGSDTQYF
TRBD2,TRBJ2-3,NA,TRBV7-2,TGTGCCAGCAGGGCTAATGGACTAGCGGGGATGGGGGATACGCAGTATTTT,CASRANGLAGMGDTQYF
TRBD1,TRBJ1-5,few,TRBV19,TGTGCCAGCAGAATGACAGGGGGACAATATCAGCCCCAGCATTTT,CASRMTGGQYQPQHF
NA,TRBJ2-7,NA,TRBV2,TGTGCCAGCACCTTCGGGGTAAACTCCTACGAGCAGTACTTC,CASTFGVNSYEQYF
NA,TRBJ2-5,NA,TRBV4-1,TGCGCCAGCAGCCATGGTCCCACAGGGGACGGGGGGACCCAGTACTTC,CASSHGPTGDGGTQYF
TRBD2,TRBJ2-2,NA,TRBV5-6,TGTGCCAGCAGCCGCCCCCGGGAGGGCACCGGGGAGCTGTTTTTT,CASSRPREGTGELFF
TRBD1,TRBJ1-2,few,TRBV29-1,TGCAGCGTTGAAGACTCCGGGACAGTATATGGCTACACCTTC,CSVEDSGTVYGYTF
TRBD1,TRBJ2-7,NA,TRBV10-3,TGTGCCATCAGTGAGTCAGCACCGGGACAGGCCTCCTACGAGCAGTACTTC,CAISESAPGQASYEQYF
TRBD1,TRBJ2-7,NA,TRBV27,TGTGCCAGTAGGGGGACAGGGTCTGGCGAGCAGTACTTC,CASRGTGSGEQYF
TRBD1,TRBJ2-5,NA,TRBV19,TGTGCCAGTAGTGGGACAGGGGGAGAGACCCAGTACTTC,CASSGTGGETQYF
NA,TRBJ1-1,once,TRBV19,TGTGCCAGTAGTAGTCAGGGGTTTCCGGCTGAAGCTTTCTTT,CASSSQGFPAEAFF
NA,TRBJ1-6,NA,TRBV19,TGTGCCAGTAGTTCGTATAACAGCTCACCCCTCCACTTT,CASSSYNSSPLHF
TRBD1,TRBJ2-3,NA,TRBV28,TGTGCCAGCAGTAAACCGGGACAGGGGCTTGATACGCAGTATTTT,CASSKPGQGLDTQYF
TRBD1,TRBJ2-3,NA,TRBV19,TGTGCCAGTAGAACCGGGACAGGGACAGATACGCAGTATTTT,CASRTGTGTDTQYF
TRBD1,TRBJ2-7,NA,TRBV6-5,TGTGCCAGCAAGACGGACAGGGCTGAGGGCGAGCAGTACTTC,CASKTDRAEGEQYF
TRBD2,TRBJ2-3,NA,TRBV7-2,TGTGCCAGCAGCCTTCGACTAGCGGGATCCACAGATACGCAGTATTTT,CASSLRLAGSTDTQYF
TRBD2,TRBJ2-7,NA,TRBV28,TGTGCCAGCAGTTCGGGACTAGCGGGGGCCGAGCAGTACTTC,CASSSGLAGAEQYF
NA,TRBJ2-3,NA,TRBV29-1,TGCAGCGTCGTAGGGGTTTCGGCCACAGATACGCAGTATTTT,CSVVGVSATDTQYF
TRBD1,TRBJ2-1,NA,TRBV5-4,TGTGCCAGCAGTTGGACAGGGATCCGATACAATGAGCAGTTCTTC,CASSWTGIRYNEQFF
TRBD2,TRBJ2-5,NA,TRBV3-1/TRBV3-2,TGTGCCAGCAGCCAAGAGGTCGCTAGCGGGAGGAGAGAGACCCAGTACTTC,CASSQEVASGRRETQYF
NA,TRBJ1-1,NA,TRBV29-1,TGCAGCGCAGGGGACACATTGAACACTGAAGCTTTCTTT,CSAGDTLNTEAFF
NA,TRBJ2-1,NA,TRBV27,TGTGCCAGCAGTATATCACAGGGCCGTTACAATGAGCAGTTCTTC,CASSISQGRYNEQFF
NA,TRBJ1-2,NA,TRBV19,TGTGCCAGTAGCTACAGGGATAACTATGGCTACACCTTC,CASSYRDNYGYTF
TRBD1,TRBJ1-2,NA,TRBV27,TGTGCCAGCAGGAAGGCCGGGACAGGGGGCGACTATGGCTACACCTTC,CASRKAGTGGDYGYTF
NA,TRBJ1-2,NA,TRBV30,TGTGCCTGGAGTGTACTCGGTTCTCGTTCTGGCTACACCTTC,CAWSVLGSRSGYTF
TRBD2,TRBJ2-3,NA,TRBV6-2/TRBV6-3,TGTGCCAGCAGTGGATCCTGGAGCGGGGGGGCGGATACGCAGTATTTT,CASSGSWSGGADTQYF
NA,TRBJ2-1,NA,TRBV7-2,TGTGCCAGCCTCCCTTTAGGTGGGAGCTCCTACAATGAGCAGTTCTTC,CASLPLGGSSYNEQFF
TRBD1,TRBJ2-2,NA,TRBV6-1,TGTGCCAGCAGTGACCTACAGGGGAATACCGGGGAGCTGTTTTTT,CASSDLQGNTGELFF
NA,TRBJ2-3,NA,TRBV4-3,TGCGCCAGCAGCCAAGAGGTCAGCGCAGATACGCAGTATTTT,CASSQEVSADTQYF
TRBD1,TRBJ2-3,once,TRBV24-1,TGTGCCACCAGTGATAGGAAGGGACAGGGGAGATCAGATACGCAGTATTTT,CATSDRKGQGRSDTQYF
TRBD2,TRBJ2-7,NA,TRBV6-5,TGTGCCAGCAGTTTGACTAGCGGGAGGGCCTACGAGCAGTACTTC,CASSLTSGRAYEQYF
TRBD2,TRBJ2-1,NA,TRBV6-5,TGTGCCAGCCGACTAGCGGGCCATGAGCAGTTCTTC,CASRLAGHEQFF
NA,TRBJ2-7,NA,TRBV5-6,TGTGCCAGCAGCGCCGGAGGGGGCCACGAGCAGTACTTC,CASSAGGGHEQYF
NA,TRBJ1-1,NA,TRBV18,TGTGCCAGCTCCTCTGACACTGAAGCTTTCTTT,CASSSDTEAFF